Here is one T cell receptor (beta chain) with its context. The specificity of this receptor is unknown. No much larger clone exists at a distance of one base, and base qualities are not known. In Seattle, one collaborating source enrolled patients while the infection was active and tracked those patients longitudinally over the course of disease. Each collaborating institution followed its own protocols to collect whole blood in K2EDTA tubes. For TCRbeta analysis, collaborators shipped samples in one of three forms: frozen whole blood, isolated PBMCs, or DNA extracted from either of those sample types. TCRbeta CDR3 regions were amplified from genomic DNA using the immunoSEQ Assay, a bias-controlled multiplex PCR. Per the authors' processing: The number of nucleated cells in each sample was estimated by amplification of reference gene primers within the assay. To quantify the absolute abundance of each unique TCRbeta CDR3 rearrangement, sequence reads were collapsed and filtered. For each sample, productive Simpson clonality was calculated as the square root of Simpson's diversity index across productive rearrangements. The table was pulled from immuneACCESS by TCRdb, which kept in-frame rearrangements only. Such tables lose some clones; where checked, under half of the loss comes from unresolved V genes, and the rest has no known cause. That table furnishes V, J and clone size, whereas the DNA furnished D and trimming. For this sample there are roughly 300,000 clones; roughly nine tenths appear just once. The ten largest clones represent around 12% of the sample.

These data belong to a study of blood T cell repertoires in COVID-19 (dated by TCRdb to 2018 to 2021). With respect to the entire study: Samples covering the acute and convalescent phases of COVID-19 were provided by collaborators in the United States, Italy and Spain. The prospective study material was composed of cDNA or gDNA derived from T cells, B-cell-depleted T cells, or PBMCs. Sample metadata almost always included a de-identified subject ID, COVID-19 status, age in years and sex. The dataset comprised deeply sampled blood TCRbeta repertoires from subjects exposed to, actively infected with, or recovered from COVID-19. Samples came from the ongoing ImmuneRACE study (first 160 participants) plus 1,254 subjects from 6 global collaborators. The repertoires were released in a freely available public database intended as a resource for research on the immune response to SARS-CoV-2. Where available, HLA class I and class II types were obtained from metadata supplied by the sample provider rather than from assay-based typing.

The CDR3, cysteine through phenylalanine, is 15 amino acids long. Just the 45-base CDR3 DNA is kept, in frame starting at base 1. Germline trimming: 3 bases from V, 6 bases from J; junction bases outside gene matches: 11. Per the germline V gene (reference sequence), MNHEY is the CDR1 and SMNVEV is the CDR2. Results the study describes overall, beyond this receptor: How much clinical and demographic metadata was included differed by source and by participant, and the metadata was provided uncurated.

The sequence joins TRBV27 to TRBJ2-7, and 7 junctional nucleotides match TRBD1. Source material: peripheral blood. The receptor was isolated from a woman aged 25 to 39 with COVID-19, enrolled during active disease. The nucleotide sequence is given as TGTGCCAGCAGTTTCGGACAGGTGGGTGTTTCCGAGCAGTACTTC. This translates into CASSFGQVGVSEQYF.